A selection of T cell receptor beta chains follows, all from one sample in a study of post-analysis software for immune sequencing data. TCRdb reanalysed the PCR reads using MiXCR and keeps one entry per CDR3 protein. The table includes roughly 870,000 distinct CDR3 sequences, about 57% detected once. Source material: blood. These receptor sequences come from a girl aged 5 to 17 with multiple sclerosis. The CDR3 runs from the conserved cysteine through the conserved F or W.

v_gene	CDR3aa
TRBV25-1	CASLPPGSSTDTQYF
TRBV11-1	CASSLGDSAGGNIQYF
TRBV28	CASRPGLAGRTQYF
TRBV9	CASSAWDRVDEQFF
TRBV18	CASSPLLQSSTDTQYF
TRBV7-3	CASSSGTPPSEQYF
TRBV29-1	CSVPLARLDTQYF
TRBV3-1	CASSHYGIQETQYF
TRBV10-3	CAVKPGQNYEQYF
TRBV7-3	CASSLKAGLNGYTF
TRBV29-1	CSLSEYNEQFF
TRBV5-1	CASSFEISNYGYTF
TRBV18	CASSKHFLAGQGVTQPQHF
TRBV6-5	CASSHSGGAYEQYF
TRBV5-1	CASSLSGGGPDTQYF
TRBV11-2	CASRRIENIQYF
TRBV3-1	CASSQEQGVWGMETQYF
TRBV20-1	CSATGTSGIQRLETQYF
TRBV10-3	CAISPGTGGREQYF
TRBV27	CASSLSRGPYEQYF
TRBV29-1	CSVEDRQGIAGANVLTF
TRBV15	CATSRALGGIYEQYF
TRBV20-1	CSAIPATDEETQYF
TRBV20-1	CSASLTGGRPEQFF
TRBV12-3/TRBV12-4	CASSFYSHNYGYTF
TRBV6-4	CASSEQTSGTDTQYF
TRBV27	CASSWRRQETQYF
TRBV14	CASSPVADIVLAVYGYTF
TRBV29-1	CSVEEVYNEQFF